In its sample, the clone carrying this T cell receptor beta chain was seen a few times. TCRdb itself ran the 5' RACE reads through MiXCR, one entry per CDR3 protein. The sample contains hundreds of thousands of distinct CDR3 sequences, approximately 18% of which appear only once. Germline CDR1 is LGHDT and CDR2 is YNNKEL (reference sequence). The V end was cut by 6 bases, the J end by 6 bases, with 8 bases between. The CDR3 has 12 residues. The data belong to a study of identical twins. The data also belong to a second study, concerning T cells expressing NK-cell markers. That study reports: Sequencing of TCR beta repertoires drew on sorted CD3+CD56+NKG2C+, CD3+CD56+NKG2C- and CD3+CD56-NKG2C+ T cells. About 1.0-7.0% of CD8+ T cells in about 6 donors belonged to dominant NKG2C+ clonotypes. The same clonotypes also predominated in the CD3+CD56-NKG2C+ fraction of a handful of donors.

The rearrangement joins TRBV3-1 to TRBJ2-2; no definite D call. The sequence derives from a woman aged 18 to 35 in good health. The sequencing input was PBMCs. DNA of the CDR3: TGTGCCAGCAGAATACGATCCGGGGAGCTGTTTTTT. Translated, it gives CASRIRSGELFF.